The 20 T cell receptor beta chains listed next were all sequenced from one sample in a study of blood T cell repertoires in COVID-19. Assay: immunoSEQ multiplex PCR; the TCRdb copy retains only in-frame clones and omits some. The sample yields a few hundred thousand clones, approximately 80% seen once. Specimen: peripheral blood. These receptors were taken from a woman of 80 years or more with acute or convalescent COVID-19.

The V and J genes are TRBV19 and TRBJ1-1; D is uncertain. The V gene's germline CDR1 is LNHDA and CDR2 SQIVND (reference sequence). The ends were cut back, 0 bases at V and 5 bases at J, with 7 bases in the middle. This CDR3 is built from 13 residues. CDR3: CASSIDRETEAFF. The CDR3 nucleotides are TGTGCCAGTAGTATAGATCGGGAAACTGAAGCTTTCTTT.

The chain couples TRBV4-2 to TRBJ2-1; tentative D call: TRBD2 (6 bases). Germline values: CDR1 LGHNA, CDR2 YNFKEQ. The CDR3 consists of 16 residues. V was shortened by 1 base and J by 8 bases, with 18 bases between the two germline ends. This CDR3 reads CASSQAGDGSIDEQFF. CDR3 coding DNA: TGTGCCAGCAGCCAAGCTGGTGACGGGAGTATCGATGAGCAGTTCTTC.

The chain couples TRBV5-1 to TRBJ1-1; D gene ambiguous. From germline, CDR1 is SGHRS and CDR2 YFSETQ. Deletions cut 0 bases from V and 2 bases from J, with 11 bases between. The CDR3 length is 15 residues. The CDR3 bases are TGCGCCAGCAGCTTGGATTTCCGGGGAAACACTGAAGCTTTCTTT. It is translated as CASSLDFRGNTEAFF.

The chain joins TRBV27 to TRBJ2-2; maybe TRBD1 (6 bases). The CDR3 length is 16 residues. Germline assignment: CDR1 MNHEY and CDR2 SMNVEV (reference sequence). Trimming took 2 bases from V and 2 from J, leaving 12 bases between them. CDR3 region: CASSLVQGINTGELFF. CDR3 DNA: TGTGCCAGCAGTTTAGTACAGGGAATTAACACCGGGGAGCTGTTTTTT.

This clone was seen a single time. This sequence joins TRBV27 and TRBJ1-2, with TRBD1 matching over 9 bases. The CDR3 has 17 residues. V was clipped by 0 bases and J by 7 bases; unmatched bases: 12. Germline V gene lookup returns CDR1 MNHEY and CDR2 SMNVEV (reference sequence). The CDR3 region is CASSLSPGQGALSGYTF. In nucleotides, the CDR3 is TGTGCCAGCAGTTTATCGCCGGGACAGGGAGCGTTGAGTGGCTACACCTTC.

The chain is built from TRBV28 and TRBJ2-5; tentatively, D is TRBD2 (5 bases). This CDR3 has 14 residues. Between the trimmed V and J ends, which lost 2 bases and 3 bases, there was a span of 10 bases. Germline V lookup: CDR1 MDHEN, CDR2 SYDVKM. The CDR3 spells CASSLGTREETQYF. The CDR3 bases are TGTGCCAGCAGTTTAGGTACTAGAGAAGAGACCCAGTACTTC.

The rearrangement links TRBV6-5 to TRBJ2-1, with a tentative D call TRBD2 (5 bases). Germline CDR1 and CDR2: MNHEY and SVGAGI. Trimming left V 5 bases short and J 4 bases short, with 6 bases between. CDR3 size: 12 residues. The CDR3 reads CASSTSYNEQFF. The DNA of the CDR3 is TGTGCCAGCAGTACTAGTTACAATGAGCAGTTCTTC.

The chain is built from TRBV7-8 and TRBJ2-2; weak D call: TRBD1 (6 bases). Germline loops: CDR1 SGHVS, CDR2 FQNEAQ. CDR3 length: 15 residues. Trimming took 8 bases from V and 2 from J, leaving 15 bases between them. The CDR3 coding sequence is TGTGCCAGCTGTCAGACAGGAGCTAACACCGGGGAGCTGTTTTTT. This gives the protein CASCQTGANTGELFF.

The V and J genes are TRBV30 and TRBJ2-3, with 9 bases fitting TRBD1. CDR1 GTSNPN and CDR2 SVGIG come from the germline V gene (reference sequence). The CDR3 has 14 amino acids. J was trimmed by 5 bases and V by 7 bases; bases with no gene match: 10. This CDR3 reads CALTGTGFRDTQYF. CDR3 nucleotide sequence: TGTGCCTTAACCGGGACAGGGTTTAGAGATACGCAGTATTTT.

The chain links TRBV19 to TRBJ2-5, with TRBD1 matching over 7 bases. Germline CDR1 reads LNHDA; CDR2 reads SQIVND (reference sequence). The CDR3 extends over 14 amino acids. Losses at the gene ends were 2 bases for V and 4 bases for J; bases not matched to a gene: 4. DNA for the CDR3: TGTGCCAGTAGTATAAACAGGGGCGGAGAGACCCAGTACTTC. Protein: CASSINRGGETQYF.

The rearrangement uses TRBV5-8 and TRBJ1-4; 11 bases are a match to TRBD1. The germline V gene encodes CDR1 SGHTS and CDR2 YDEGEE. The CDR3 contains 18 residues. J was trimmed by 3 bases and V by 3 bases; bases with no gene match: 10. The CDR3 DNA reads as TGTGCCAGCAGCTACCTGGGACAGGGGGTCTCAGCTAATGAAAAACTGTTTTTT. Its protein product is CASSYLGQGVSANEKLFF.

The chain is built from TRBV7-9 and TRBJ2-1, with 8 bases that match TRBD2. The CDR3 sequence is 16 residues long. Germline V gives CDR1 SEHNR, CDR2 FQNEAQ (reference sequence). V trimming: 4 bases; J trimming: 7 bases; junction bases outside the gene matches: 12. The CDR3: CASSYGSGMGLNEQFF. DNA for the CDR3: TGTGCCAGCAGCTATGGTAGCGGGATGGGTTTGAATGAGCAGTTCTTC.

The chain has TRBV18 and TRBJ2-3, with 8 bases matching TRBD1. The germline V gene encodes CDR1 KGHSH and CDR2 LQKENI. The CDR3 runs to 14 residues. V lost 3 bases to trimming and J lost 1 base; unmatched junction nucleotides: 0. In nucleotides, the CDR3 is TGTGCCAGCTCACCGACAGGGGGCACAGATACGCAGTATTTT. This gives the protein CASSPTGGTDTQYF.

The chain has TRBV30 and TRBJ1-2; TRBD1 matches 7 bases. The CDR3 extends over 16 amino acids. The germline CDR1 and CDR2 sequences are GTSNPN and SVGIG (reference sequence). V lost 1 base, J lost 2 bases, and 10 bases stayed unmatched. The CDR3 sequence is CAWSAPSGQLNYGYTF. In DNA, the CDR3 is TGTGCCTGGAGTGCGCCCTCGGGACAGCTCAACTATGGCTACACCTTC.

The chain carries TRBV27 and TRBJ1-3; maybe TRBD1 (5 bases). CDR3 length: 14 residues. Trimming pared 4 bases from V and 4 bases from J, leaving 11 bases between. Germline V gene lookup returns CDR1 MNHEY and CDR2 SMNVEV (reference sequence). CDR3 coding DNA: TGTGCCAGCAGTTCGACAGCACCCGGAAACACCATATATTTT. It translates to CASSSTAPGNTIYF.

J is TRBJ2-2 and V is TRBV7-9, with 7 bases fitting TRBD1. Germline V gene sequence: CDR1 SEHNR, CDR2 FQNEAQ (reference sequence). The CDR3 covers 17 residues. With 6 bases clipped from V and 2 bases from J, the junction kept 12 bases outside the gene matches. The DNA for the CDR3 is TGTGCCAGCAGATCGGGACAGACGAATTTAAACACCGGGGAGCTGTTTTTT. This sequence encodes CASRSGQTNLNTGELFF.

This rearrangement joins TRBV7-2 to TRBJ2-7, with D uncertain. V was trimmed by 6 bases and J by 0 bases, leaving 12 bases between them. The germline V gene has CDR1 SGHTA and CDR2 FQGNSA. The CDR3 length is 14 residues. The CDR3 protein is CASSPGPGSYEQYF. In nucleotides, the CDR3 is TGTGCCAGCAGTCCTGGTCCGGGCTCCTACGAGCAGTACTTC.

The chain combines TRBV18 with TRBJ2-5; tentative D call: TRBD1 (5 bases). Trimming left V 0 bases short and J 3 bases short, with 11 bases between. The germline V gene has CDR1 KGHSH and CDR2 LQKENI. This CDR3 is 15 amino acids long. In nucleotides, the CDR3 is TGTGCCAGCTCACCACCGGAAGGGGTCGAAGAGACCCAGTACTTC. It translates to CASSPPEGVEETQYF.

The chain uses TRBV6-5 and TRBJ2-1; D unresolved. The CDR3 consists of 15 residues. Germline lookup yields CDR1 MNHEY and CDR2 SVGAGI. Trimming took off 0 bases at V and 4 bases at J, with 10 bases between the two ends. The CDR3 loop is CASSYSAGTYNEQFF. DNA of the CDR3: TGTGCCAGCAGTTACTCGGCAGGAACGTACAATGAGCAGTTCTTC.

CDR3 amino acids: CASSLEGTDHLLYGYTF. The CDR3 DNA reads as TGTGCCAGCAGCTTGGAAGGGACAGACCATTTACTCTATGGCTACACCTTC. This sequence joins TRBV5-4 and TRBJ1-2; TRBD1 aligns across 7 bases. V was pared by 0 bases and J by 4 bases, with 12 bases of the junction left unmatched. The CDR3 spans 17 residues. CDR1 and CDR2 (germline): SGHNT, YYREEE (reference sequence).